This is a list of T cell receptor beta chains from one sample in a study of blood T cell repertoires in COVID-19. Some clones are missing from TCRdb's copy, which holds only in-frame ones; the method was immunoSEQ multiplex PCR. The table has approximately 89,000 clones, 85% to 90% seen once; the top ten hold roughly 15%. Source material: peripheral blood. The receptors come from a woman between 65 and 79 years old with acute or convalescent COVID-19. Both conserved end residues are part of each CDR3. A D gene is named only where the DNA matches it firmly. Size is stated for part of the rows, as once, few or many counts, or as a class when the clone is expanded.

size	D	V	J	DNA	CDR3
NA	TRBD1	TRBV24-1	TRBJ1-5	TGTGCCACCAGTGATTCAAGGACAGGGAATAGCAATCAGCCCCAGCATTTT	CATSDSRTGNSNQPQHF
NA	TRBD2	TRBV6-5	TRBJ2-1	TGTGCCAGCAGCGCCGGGACTAGCGGTAACAATGAGCAGTTCTTC	CASSAGTSGNNEQFF
once	NA	TRBV18	TRBJ1-1	TGTGCCAGCAGAGAGGGATCCACTGAAGCTTTCTTT	CASREGSTEAFF
NA	NA	TRBV7-9	TRBJ1-1	TGTGCCAGCAGCTTAGTATCTACTGAAGCTTTCTTT	CASSLVSTEAFF
NA	TRBD2	TRBV25-1	TRBJ2-1	TGTGCCAGCAGTACTAGCGGGGGATGGAATGAGCAGTTCTTC	CASSTSGGWNEQFF
once	NA	TRBV12-1	TRBJ2-3	TGTGCCAGCAGCTCGAAGGCAACTAGGTTCGGCACAGATACGCAGTATTTT	CASSSKATRFGTDTQYF
NA	NA	TRBV6-5	TRBJ1-2	TGTGCCAGCAGTTCCCCCGCGGCGGGTGACTATGGCTACACCTTC	CASSSPAAGDYGYTF
few	TRBD1	TRBV7-6	TRBJ2-2	TGTGCCAGCAGCCCGACGGGGACAGGGCACACCGGGGAGCTGTTTTTT	CASSPTGTGHTGELFF
NA	NA	TRBV28	TRBJ1-3	TGTGCCAGCAGTTCCTACTCTGGACAGCGAGGGGCTGGGGGAAACACCATATATTTT	CASSSYSGQRGAGGNTIYF
NA	NA	TRBV18	TRBJ1-5	TGTGCCAGCTCACCAACCAAACAGGTGAACAATCAGCCCCAGCATTTT	CASSPTKQVNNQPQHF
NA	TRBD2	TRBV9	TRBJ2-1	TGTGCCAGCAGCGTAGGACTAGCGGACAATGAGCAGTTCTTC	CASSVGLADNEQFF
once	TRBD2	TRBV7-9	TRBJ2-1	TGTGCCAGCAGCTTAGGGCTAGCGGAGTGGGGGGATGAGCAGTTCTTC	CASSLGLAEWGDEQFF
NA	TRBD1	TRBV27	TRBJ1-5	TGTGCCAGCAGTCCTACAACCGACAGGGTAGGCAATCAGCCCCAGCATTTT	CASSPTTDRVGNQPQHF
NA	TRBD1	TRBV19	TRBJ2-5	TGTGCCAGTAGTATCGGGACAGGGGAACAAGAGACCCAGTACTTC	CASSIGTGEQETQYF
NA	NA	TRBV27	TRBJ2-2	TGTGCCAGCAGTTTACTTATCGGGTGGAGTGGGGAGCTGTTTTTT	CASSLLIGWSGELFF
NA	NA	TRBV27	TRBJ1-6	TGTGCCAGCAGTTCATCCACAGGGTATCGTAATTCACCCCTCCACTTT	CASSSSTGYRNSPLHF
NA	NA	TRBV5-4	TRBJ2-2	TGTGCCAGCAGCTTGCCGGGAACGAACACCGGGGAGCTGTTTTTT	CASSLPGTNTGELFF
NA	NA	TRBV18	TRBJ1-2	TGTGCCAGCTCACCCTTCGTTGGGGCAAATGGCTACACCTTC	CASSPFVGANGYTF
NA	NA	TRBV11-1	TRBJ1-4	TGTGCCAGCAGCTTTGTTGCGGTCCCGGGTGAAAAACTGTTTTTT	CASSFVAVPGEKLFF
NA	NA	TRBV18	TRBJ2-5	TGTGCCAGCTCATACAGGGTATACCAAGAGACCCAGTACTTC	CASSYRVYQETQYF
NA	NA	TRBV3-1/TRBV3-2	TRBJ1-2	TGTGCCAGCAGGAGAGGTCCGGGCTACACCTTC	CASRRGPGYTF
NA	TRBD1	TRBV24-1	TRBJ1-2	TGTGCCACCAGTGATCTGGACAGGGAAAATGGCTACACCTTC	CATSDLDRENGYTF
NA	NA	TRBV5-4	TRBJ2-2	TGTGCCAGCAGCTTGGGGGCCACCGGGGAGCTGTTTTTT	CASSLGATGELFF
few	TRBD1	TRBV11-3	TRBJ1-1	TGTGCCAGCAGCTTAAGATGGACAGGGGTGAACACTGAAGCTTTCTTT	CASSLRWTGVNTEAFF
NA	TRBD1	TRBV9	TRBJ1-2	TGTGCCAGCAGCTTAGGAGAAGGGGGCGGATCGGGCTACACCTTC	CASSLGEGGGSGYTF
NA	TRBD2	TRBV9	TRBJ2-2	TGTGCCAGCAGCGTAGCTAGCGGGGGGAACACCGGGGAGCTGTTTTTT	CASSVASGGNTGELFF